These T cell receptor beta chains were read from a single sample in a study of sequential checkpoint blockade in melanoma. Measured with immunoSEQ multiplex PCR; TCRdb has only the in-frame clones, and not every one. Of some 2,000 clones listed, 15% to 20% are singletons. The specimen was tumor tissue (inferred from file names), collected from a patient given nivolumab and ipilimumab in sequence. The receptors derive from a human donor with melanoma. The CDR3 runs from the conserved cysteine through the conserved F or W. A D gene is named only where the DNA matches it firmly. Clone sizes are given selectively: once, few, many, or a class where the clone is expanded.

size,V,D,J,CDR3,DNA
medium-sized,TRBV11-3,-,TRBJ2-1,CASSSSAYSYNEQFF,TGTGCCAGCAGTTCTAGCGCGTACTCCTACAATGAGCAGTTCTTC
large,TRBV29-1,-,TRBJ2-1,CSVEDPQAGKLSNEQFF,TGCAGCGTTGAAGATCCCCAGGCAGGAAAACTTTCCAATGAGCAGTTCTTC
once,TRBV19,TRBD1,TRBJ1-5,CATRTGGARVHQPQHF,TGTGCCACACGGACAGGGGGCGCGAGGGTCCATCAGCCCCAGCATTTT
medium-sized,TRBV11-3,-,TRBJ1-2,CASSLVLGNYGYTF,TGTGCCAGCAGCTTAGTTCTGGGAAACTATGGCTACACCTTC
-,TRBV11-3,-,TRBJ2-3,CASSLSGVVTDTQYF,TGTGCCAGCAGCTTAAGCGGCGTGGTCACAGATACGCAGTATTTT
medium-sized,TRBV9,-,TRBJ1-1,CASSVYLLEAFF,TGTGCCAGCAGTGTTTACTTGCTTGAAGCTTTCTTT
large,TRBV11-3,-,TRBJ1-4,CASSPSTTTNEKLFF,TGTGCCAGCAGCCCTTCCACAACAACTAATGAAAAACTGTTTTTT
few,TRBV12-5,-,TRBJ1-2,CASTFGGYGYTF,TGTGCCAGCACCTTTGGGGGCTATGGCTACACCTTC
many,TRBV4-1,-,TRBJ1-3,CASSQESAGGNTIYF,TGCGCCAGCAGCCAAGAAAGTGCCGGTGGAAACACCATATATTTT
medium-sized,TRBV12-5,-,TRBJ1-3,CASAGVQGRRNTIYF,TGTGCCAGCGCAGGAGTACAGGGAAGGAGAAACACCATATATTTT
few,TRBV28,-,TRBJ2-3,CASSPPEDTQYF,TGTGCCAGCAGCCCTCCTGAGGATACGCAGTATTTT
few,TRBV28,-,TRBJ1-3,CASSTDGSSGNTIYF,TGTGCCAGCAGTACGGACGGGAGCTCTGGAAACACCATATATTTT
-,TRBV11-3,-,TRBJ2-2,CASSFGGRSTGELFF,TGTGCCAGCAGCTTCGGGGGGCGCAGCACCGGGGAGCTGTTTTTT
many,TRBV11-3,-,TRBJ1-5,CASSSDSLSNQPQHF,TGTGCCAGCAGCTCCGACAGTCTTAGCAATCAGCCCCAGCATTTT
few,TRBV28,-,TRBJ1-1,CASSDRMNTEAFF,TGTGCCAGCAGCGACAGAATGAACACTGAAGCTTTCTTT
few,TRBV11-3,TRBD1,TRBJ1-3,CASSFSDRGLGNTIYF,TGTGCCAGCAGCTTTTCTGACAGGGGGCTTGGAAACACCATATATTTT
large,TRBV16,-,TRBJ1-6,CASSQGRGRFSPLHF,TGTGCCAGCAGCCAAGGCAGGGGTAGGTTTTCACCCCTCCACTTT
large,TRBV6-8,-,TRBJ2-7,CASSPDGYEQYF,TGTGCCAGCAGCCCGGACGGCTACGAGCAGTACTTC
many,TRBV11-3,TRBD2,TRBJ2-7,CASSFSAGANYEQYF,TGTGCCAGCAGCTTCTCCGCGGGAGCTAACTACGAGCAGTACTTC
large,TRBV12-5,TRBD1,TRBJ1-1,CASGLGTGASEAFF,TGTGCTAGTGGTTTGGGGACAGGAGCTTCGGAAGCTTTCTTT
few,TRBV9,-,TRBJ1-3,CASSEGLVGRVSGNTIYF,TGTGCCAGCAGCGAGGGACTTGTAGGCAGAGTCTCTGGAAACACCATATATTTT
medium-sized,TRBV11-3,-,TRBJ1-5,CASSGAGSQSQPQHF,TGTGCCAGCAGCGGGGCAGGGAGCCAGAGTCAGCCCCAGCATTTT
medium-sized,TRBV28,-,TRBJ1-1,CASSRGGVNTEAFF,TGTGCCAGCAGTCGGGGAGGGGTGAACACTGAAGCTTTCTTT
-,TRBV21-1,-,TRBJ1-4,CASSVDGGASEKLFF,TGTGCCAGCAGCGTAGATGGTGGGGCGAGTGAAAAACTGTTTTTT
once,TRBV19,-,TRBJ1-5,CASSNSQLASNQPQHF,TGTGCCAGTAGTAACAGTCAACTAGCTAGCAATCAGCCCCAGCATTTT
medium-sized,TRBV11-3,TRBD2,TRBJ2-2,CASSPGLAGGRGELFF,TGTGCCAGCAGCCCGGGACTAGCGGGAGGGAGGGGGGAGCTGTTTTTT
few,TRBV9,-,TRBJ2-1,CASSIGGRAHEQFF,TGTGCCAGCAGCATAGGGGGGAGGGCCCATGAGCAGTTCTTC